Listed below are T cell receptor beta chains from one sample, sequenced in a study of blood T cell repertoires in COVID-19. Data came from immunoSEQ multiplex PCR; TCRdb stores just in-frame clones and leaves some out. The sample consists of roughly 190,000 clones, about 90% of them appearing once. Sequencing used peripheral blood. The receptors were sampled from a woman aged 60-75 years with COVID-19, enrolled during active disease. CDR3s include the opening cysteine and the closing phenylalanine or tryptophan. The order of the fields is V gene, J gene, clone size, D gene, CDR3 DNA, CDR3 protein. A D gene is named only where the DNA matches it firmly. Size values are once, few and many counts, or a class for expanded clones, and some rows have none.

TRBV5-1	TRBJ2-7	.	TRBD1	TGCGCCAGCAGCTTGGGGCCGACAGGGACCTACGAGCAGTACTTC	CASSLGPTGTYEQYF
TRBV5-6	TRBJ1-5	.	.	TGTGCCAGCAGCTTGCGGCAGGGCTCGGGTCAGCCCCAGCATTTT	CASSLRQGSGQPQHF
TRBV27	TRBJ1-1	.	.	TGTGCCAGTCTCTTAGGGGGTTTGGGCTCTGAAGCTTTCTTT	CASLLGGLGSEAFF
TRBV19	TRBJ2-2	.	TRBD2	TGTGCCAGTAGCAACCCAGCGGGAGTATCTTCCGGGGAGCTGTTTTTT	CASSNPAGVSSGELFF
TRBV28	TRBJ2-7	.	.	TGTGCCAGCAGTTTATTCCGCGGACTGACCTACGAGCAGTACTTC	CASSLFRGLTYEQYF
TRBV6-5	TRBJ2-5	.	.	TGTGCCAGCAGCCTTAGCGGCCAAGAGACCCAGTACTTC	CASSLSGQETQYF
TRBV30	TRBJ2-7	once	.	TGTGCCTGGAGTGAGGCTAGCAATGGCGAGCAGTACTTC	CAWSEASNGEQYF
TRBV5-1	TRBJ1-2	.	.	TGCGCCAGCAGCGACTCATTCGGGACAAGGACCTCTGGCTACACCTTC	CASSDSFGTRTSGYTF
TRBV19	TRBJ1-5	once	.	TGTGCCAGTAAAATGAGGGGAGGGAGAGGCAATCAGCCCCAGCATTTT	CASKMRGGRGNQPQHF
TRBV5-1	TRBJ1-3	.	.	TGCGCCAGCAGCTTGGGGACAGCTGGAAACACCATATATTTT	CASSLGTAGNTIYF
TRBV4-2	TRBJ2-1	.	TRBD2	TGTGCCACCCGGACTAGCGGGAGTTCGGATGAGCAGTTCTTC	CATRTSGSSDEQFF
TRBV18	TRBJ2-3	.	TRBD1	TGTGCCAGCTCACCACTTGGAACAGGGGCTAGCACAGATACGCAGTATTTT	CASSPLGTGASTDTQYF
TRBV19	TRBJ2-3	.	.	TGTGCCAGTAGCCCTAAAGCGGGCACAGATACGCAGTATTTT	CASSPKAGTDTQYF
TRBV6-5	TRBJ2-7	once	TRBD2	TGTGCCAGCAGTTACTCTTCCGGGACTAGCTACGAGCAGTACTTC	CASSYSSGTSYEQYF
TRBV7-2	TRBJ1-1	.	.	TGTGCCAGCAGCTTAGCGTCTCCCACTGAAGCTTTCTTT	CASSLASPTEAFF
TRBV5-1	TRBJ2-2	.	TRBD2	TGCGCCAGCAGCCTCGGACTAGCGGCTAACACCGGGGAGCTGTTTTTT	CASSLGLAANTGELFF
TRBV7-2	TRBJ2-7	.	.	TGTGCCAGCAGCTTAGCTTTATCGGGGAGCGAATCCTACGAGCAGTACTTC	CASSLALSGSESYEQYF
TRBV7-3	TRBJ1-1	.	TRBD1	TGTGCCAGCAGCGAAATGACAGGGGCCGGCACTGAAGCTTTCTTT	CASSEMTGAGTEAFF
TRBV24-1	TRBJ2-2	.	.	TGTGCCACCAGTGACCTCGTTTATAAAACGAACACCGGGGAGCTGTTTTTT	CATSDLVYKTNTGELFF
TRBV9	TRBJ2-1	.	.	TGTGCCAGCAGCTTTAGCGGAAATGAGCAGTTCTTC	CASSFSGNEQFF
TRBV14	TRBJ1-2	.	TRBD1	TGTGCCAGCAGCCAAGAGACAGGGGTATATGGCTACACCTTC	CASSQETGVYGYTF
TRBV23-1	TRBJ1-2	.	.	TGCGCCAGCAGTCTAAGGACAGCTGTCAGCTATGGCTACACCTTC	CASSLRTAVSYGYTF